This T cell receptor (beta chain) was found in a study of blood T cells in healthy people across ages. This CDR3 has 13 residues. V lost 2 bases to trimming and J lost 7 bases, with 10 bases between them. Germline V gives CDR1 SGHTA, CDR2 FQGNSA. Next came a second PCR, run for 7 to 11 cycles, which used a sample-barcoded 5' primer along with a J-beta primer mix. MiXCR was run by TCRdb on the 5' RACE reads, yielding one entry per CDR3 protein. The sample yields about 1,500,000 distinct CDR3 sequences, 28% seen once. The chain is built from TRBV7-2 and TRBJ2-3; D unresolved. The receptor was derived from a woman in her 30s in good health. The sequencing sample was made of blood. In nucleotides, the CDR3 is TGTGCCAGCAGCTTAAGTCGAGGAAATACGCAGTATTTT. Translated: CASSLSRGNTQYF. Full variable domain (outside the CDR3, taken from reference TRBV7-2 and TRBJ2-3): GAGVSQSPSNKVTEKGKDVELRCDPISGHTALYWYRQSLGQGLEFLIYFQGNSAPDKSGLPSDRFSAERTGGSVSTLTIQRTQQEDSAVYLCASSLSRGNTQYFGPGTRLTVL.